This T cell receptor beta chain was sequenced during a study of regulatory T cells in long-lasting Graves disease. Overall study: Graves' patients with a new diagnosis had received antithyroid drugs under 3 months. Study-level findings and limits: Newly diagnosed Graves' patients had higher TCR diversity than persistent ones.

Regarding this clonotype: Its cognate antigen is unknown.

CDR3 regions were amplified by Arm-PCR using iRepertoire HTBI primers to build TCR beta libraries. TCRdb redid the calling of the multiplex PCR reads with MiXCR, one entry per CDR3 protein. The repertoire has about 440,000 distinct CDR3 sequences, 16% of them found once; the top ten carry under 30%. Time point indicated: newly diagnosed GD, antithyroid drugs for less than 3 months. With RNA extracted from PBMCs as input, the TCR library was made. Around 9.1 milliliters of peripheral blood were drawn into EDTA tubes. These sequences were also reported in another study, on T cells in Graves' hyperthyroidism and ophthalmopathy.

This sample comprised peripheral blood mononuclear cells (PBMCs), obtained at new diagnosis, from a patient treated with antithyroid drugs. This receptor was identified in a woman aged 18-29 years with Graves disease.

The CDR3 region is CASSLYWASVYEQYF. For the CDR3, the DNA is TGTGCCAGCAGCTTGTATTGGGCTAGCGTGTACGAGCAGTACTTC. The V and J genes are TRBV5-6 and TRBJ2-7; TRBD2 might be the D (6 bases). This CDR3 has 15 amino acids. Germline CDR1 reads SGHDT; CDR2 reads YYEEEE. V gave up 1 base and J gave up 4 bases, with 15 bases separating them.